This T cell receptor beta chain was obtained from a study of post-analysis software for immune sequencing data (dated by TCRdb to between 2014 and 2017). Background on the whole study: Recorded disease courses included relapsing-remitting, secondary progressive and progressive-relapsing multiple sclerosis, with some patients lacking subtype annotation. Patient repertoires were compared against ten to eleven previously published healthy control repertoires from donors aged about 6 to 25 years. A subset of samples was prepared in parallel using single-end sample barcoding, then pooled and co-amplified after Illumina adapter ligation.

There are many counts of this clonotype. No cognate antigen has been identified for it. The record has no base qualities; no much larger clone is one base away. The CDR3 runs 15 residues from the cysteine to the phenylalanine. Only the CDR3 portion is preserved as DNA: 45 bases, with reading frame beginning at the first base. From a lookup of the germline V gene (reference sequence), CDR1 and CDR2 are MNHEY and SMNVEV. V drops 8 bases and J drops 6 bases, leaving 22 bases in between. The method behind the library was PCR. Sequencing relied on an Illumina HiSeq 2500. To reduce PCR and sequencing biases, unique molecular identifiers were incorporated into the TCR beta cDNA libraries. Every 1 to 10 million input T cells yielded approximately 500,000 cDNA molecules, meaning each molecule approximated one T cell. The patient libraries were prepared and sequenced using the same protocol as the earlier healthy control dataset. Within a given batch, samples were prepared together, multiplexed and sequenced on the same HiSeq lane. On the study's bioinformatics: MIGEC handled the raw barcoded reads, throwing out single-read molecular identifier groups before consensus assembly and CDR3 extraction. Clonotype tables were post-analysed with VDJtools, and diversity was normalized by down-sampling all datasets to the smallest sample size. To correct batch-related cross-sample contamination, repertoire overlap clustering matched CDR3 amino acid sequences but not nucleotide sequences. TCRdb ran its own pipeline on the public reads, namely fastp trimming at Q25 and MiXCR clone calling, and kept in-frame beta chains. Rows are combined by CDR3 protein, so each entry shows the most common genes and DNA. The V and J calls come from TCRdb's annotation, not from the publication. The sample table contains hundreds of thousands of distinct CDR3 sequences; only one count was recorded for roughly 29% of them. About 0.5% of the sample belongs to the ten largest clones.

The research as a whole found: Direct clustering with F measure showed strong co-clustering of samples prepared in the same batch, prompting a batch-effect correction. Patients showed significantly higher frequencies than controls for about 5 TRBV segments, among them TRBV5-6, TRBV5-1 and TRBV20-1. The multiple sclerosis patient group was slightly younger than the control group. Multiple sclerosis patients had significantly lower normalized Chao1 diversity than controls, a result that suggests substantial peripheral T-cell clonal expansion.

TCR beta repertoires were profiled from peripheral blood of under 15 young patients with multiple sclerosis to demonstrate the VDJtools post-analysis software. The patients with multiple sclerosis were children and adolescents between roughly 6 and 17 years of age. The receptor comes from a girl under 18 with multiple sclerosis. Sequencing was performed on blood. The chain is encoded by TRBV27 joined to TRBJ2-5; the D gene is tentatively TRBD1 or TRBD2, each matching 5 bases. The bases are TGTGCCAGCGGAGCGATCGCACCAGGGACGCAGACCCAGTACTTC. This gives the protein CASGAIAPGTQTQYF.